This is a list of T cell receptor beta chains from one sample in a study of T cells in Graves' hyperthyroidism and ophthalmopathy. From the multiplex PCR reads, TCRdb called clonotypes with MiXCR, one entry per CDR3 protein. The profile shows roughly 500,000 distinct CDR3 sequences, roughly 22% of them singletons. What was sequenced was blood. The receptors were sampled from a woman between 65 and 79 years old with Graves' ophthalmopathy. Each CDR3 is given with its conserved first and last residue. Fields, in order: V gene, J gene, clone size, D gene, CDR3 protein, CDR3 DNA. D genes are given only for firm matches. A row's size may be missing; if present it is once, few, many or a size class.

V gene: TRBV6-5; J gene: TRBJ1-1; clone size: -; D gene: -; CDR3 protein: CASSYSGGRTEAFF; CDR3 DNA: TGTGCCAGCAGTTACTCGGGGGGGAGGACTGAAGCTTTCTTT
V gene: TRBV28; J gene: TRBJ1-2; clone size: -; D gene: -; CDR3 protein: CASSLSDTGYGYTF; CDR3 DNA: TGTGCCAGCAGTTTATCCGACACGGGCTATGGCTACACCTTC
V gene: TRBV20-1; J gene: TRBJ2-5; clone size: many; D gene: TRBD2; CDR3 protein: CSAIPGGQETQYF; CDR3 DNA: TGCAGTGCAATCCCGGGAGGCCAAGAGACCCAGTACTTC
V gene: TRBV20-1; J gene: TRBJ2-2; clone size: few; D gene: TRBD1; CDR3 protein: CSAQDRRNTGELFF; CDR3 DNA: TGCAGTGCTCAGGACAGGCGGAACACCGGGGAGCTGTTTTTT
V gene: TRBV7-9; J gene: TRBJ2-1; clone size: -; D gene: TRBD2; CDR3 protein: CASSPLTSGRNNEQFF; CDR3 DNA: TGTGCCAGCAGCCCACTTACTAGCGGGAGAAACAATGAGCAGTTCTTC
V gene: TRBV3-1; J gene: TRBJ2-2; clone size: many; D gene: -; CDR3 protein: CASQIWGVAGELFF; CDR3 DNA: TGTGCCAGCCAAATCTGGGGTGTCGCCGGGGAGCTGTTTTTT
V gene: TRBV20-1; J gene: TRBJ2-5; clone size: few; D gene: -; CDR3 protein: CSARRQAAETQYF; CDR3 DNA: TGCAGTGCGCGCCGACAGGCCGCGGAGACCCAGTACTTC
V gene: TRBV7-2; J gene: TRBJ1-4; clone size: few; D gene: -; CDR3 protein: CASSLQSSHNEKLFF; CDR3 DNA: TGTGCCAGCAGCTTACAATCCAGTCACAATGAAAAACTGTTTTTT
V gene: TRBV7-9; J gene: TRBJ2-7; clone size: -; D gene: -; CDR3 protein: CASSPHGDEQYF; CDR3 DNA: TGTGCCAGCAGCCCACATGGGGACGAGCAGTACTTC
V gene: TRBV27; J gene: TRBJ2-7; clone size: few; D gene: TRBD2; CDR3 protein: CASSPRTSGRAGAYEQYF; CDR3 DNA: TGTGCCAGCAGTCCACGGACTAGCGGGAGGGCCGGGGCCTACGAGCAGTACTTC
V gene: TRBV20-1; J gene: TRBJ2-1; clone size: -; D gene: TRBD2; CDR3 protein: CSASRGSGSLAYNEQFF; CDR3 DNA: TGCAGTGCGAGTCGGGGTAGCGGGTCTCTTGCCTACAATGAGCAGTTCTTC
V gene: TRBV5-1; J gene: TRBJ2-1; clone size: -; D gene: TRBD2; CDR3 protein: CASSTQTGLAGGSEQFF; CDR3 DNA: TGCGCCAGCAGCACACAAACGGGACTAGCGGGAGGGTCTGAGCAGTTCTTC
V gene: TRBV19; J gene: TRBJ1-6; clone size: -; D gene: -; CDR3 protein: CASRGVTVSAYNSPLHF; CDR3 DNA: TGTGCCAGCAGAGGGGTCACCGTCTCCGCTTATAATTCACCCCTCCACTTT
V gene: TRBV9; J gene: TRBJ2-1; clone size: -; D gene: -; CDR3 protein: CASSVGVNNEQFF; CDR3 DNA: TGTGCCAGCAGCGTAGGAGTTAACAATGAGCAGTTCTTC
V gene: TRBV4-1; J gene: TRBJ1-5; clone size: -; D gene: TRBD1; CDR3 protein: CASSQLQGGNQPQHF; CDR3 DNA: TGCGCCAGCAGCCAACTACAGGGGGGCAATCAGCCCCAGCATTTT
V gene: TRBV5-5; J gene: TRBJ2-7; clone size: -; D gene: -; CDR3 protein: CASSLVTGRTGEQYF; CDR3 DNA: TGTGCCAGCAGCTTGGTGACAGGCCGGACCGGCGAGCAGTACTTC
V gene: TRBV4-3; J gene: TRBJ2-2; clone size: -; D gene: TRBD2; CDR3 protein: CASSPSGRVHGELFF; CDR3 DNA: TGCGCCAGCAGCCCTAGCGGGAGAGTGCACGGGGAGCTGTTTTTT
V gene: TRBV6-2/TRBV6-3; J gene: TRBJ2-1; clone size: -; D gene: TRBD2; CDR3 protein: CASSFSRTSGRLPSYNEQFF; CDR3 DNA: TGTGCCAGCAGTTTCTCTAGGACTAGCGGGAGACTCCCCTCCTACAATGAGCAGTTCTTC
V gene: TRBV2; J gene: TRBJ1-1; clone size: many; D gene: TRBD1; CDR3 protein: CASRPLDRANTEAFF; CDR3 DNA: TGTGCCAGCAGACCCCTTGACAGGGCGAACACTGAAGCTTTCTTT
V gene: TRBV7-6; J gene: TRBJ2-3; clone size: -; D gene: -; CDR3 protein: CASSLALASSTDTQYF; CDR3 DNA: TGTGCCAGCAGCTTAGCTTTAGCGAGTAGCACAGATACGCAGTATTTT
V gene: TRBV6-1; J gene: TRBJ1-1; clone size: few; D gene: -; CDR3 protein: CASLYTPTGHTEAFF; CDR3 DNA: TGTGCCAGCCTATATACCCCGACGGGACACACTGAAGCTTTCTTT
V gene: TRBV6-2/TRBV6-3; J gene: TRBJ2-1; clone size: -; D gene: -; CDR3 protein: CASSTLQGNSYNEQFF; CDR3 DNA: TGTGCCAGCAGTACTCTACAGGGTAACTCCTACAATGAGCAGTTCTTC
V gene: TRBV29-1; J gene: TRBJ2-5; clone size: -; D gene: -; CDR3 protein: CSATEWGETQYF; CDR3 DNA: TGCAGCGCCACGGAGTGGGGGGAGACCCAGTACTTC
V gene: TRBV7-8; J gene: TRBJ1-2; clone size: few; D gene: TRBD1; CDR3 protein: CASSSLSGTAYGYTF; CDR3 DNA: TGTGCCAGCAGCTCGTTATCCGGGACAGCTTATGGCTACACCTTC
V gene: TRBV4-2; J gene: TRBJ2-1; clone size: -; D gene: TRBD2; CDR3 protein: CASSRILASSYNEQFF; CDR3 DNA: TGTGCCAGCAGCCGAATACTAGCGAGCTCCTACAATGAGCAGTTCTTC
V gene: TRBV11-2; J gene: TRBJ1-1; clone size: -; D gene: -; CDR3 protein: CASSSLGATEAFF; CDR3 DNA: TGTGCCAGCAGCTCCCTCGGGGCCACTGAAGCTTTCTTT
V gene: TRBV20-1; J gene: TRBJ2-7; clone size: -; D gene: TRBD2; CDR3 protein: CSAFSGSRYEQYF; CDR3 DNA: TGCAGTGCTTTTAGCGGGAGCAGGTACGAGCAGTACTTC
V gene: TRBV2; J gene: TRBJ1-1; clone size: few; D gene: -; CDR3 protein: CASSGVIMNTEAFF; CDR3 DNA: TGTGCCAGCAGCGGGGTGATCATGAACACTGAAGCTTTCTTT
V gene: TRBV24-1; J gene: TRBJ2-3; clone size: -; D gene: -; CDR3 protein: CATSDPSGSKDTQYF; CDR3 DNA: TGTGCCACCAGTGACCCTTCGGGGAGCAAGGATACGCAGTATTTT
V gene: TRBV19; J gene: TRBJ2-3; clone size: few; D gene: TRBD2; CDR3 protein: CASSPGLGVTDTQYF; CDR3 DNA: TGTGCCAGTAGCCCGGGACTAGGCGTGACAGATACGCAGTATTTT
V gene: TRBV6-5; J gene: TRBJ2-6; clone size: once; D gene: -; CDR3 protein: CASSYATGYISGANVLTF; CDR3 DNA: TGTGCCAGCAGTTACGCGACAGGCTATATCTCTGGGGCCAACGTCCTGACTTTC
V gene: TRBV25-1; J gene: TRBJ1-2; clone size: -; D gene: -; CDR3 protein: CASSPQGGAGYYGYTF; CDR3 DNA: TGTGCCAGCAGTCCCCAGGGCGGGGCTGGTTACTATGGCTACACCTTC